Below, 19 T cell receptor beta chains from the same sample are listed, as sequenced in a study of regulatory T cells in long-lasting Graves disease. Stated time point: newly diagnosed GD, antithyroid drugs for less than 3 months. PBMC RNA served as the TCR library source. The TCR beta library used iRepertoire HTBI primers with Arm-PCR amplification of CDR3. TCRdb recomputed calls from the multiplex PCR reads with MiXCR, one row per CDR3 protein. Among about 420,000 distinct CDR3 sequences listed, about 17% were seen once. The same data also contributed to another study, on T cells in Graves' hyperthyroidism and ophthalmopathy.

Sequences were derived from peripheral blood mononuclear cells (PBMCs), sampled at new diagnosis, from a patient treated with antithyroid drugs. These TCRs come from a woman between 18 and 30 years old with Graves disease.

J is TRBJ2-7 and V is TRBV7-9; 7 nucleotides align to TRBD2. CDR1 is SEHNR, CDR2 FQNEAQ, per germline (reference sequence). The V gene end was trimmed by 5 bases and the J gene end by 0 bases; junction bases not matched to a gene: 10. The CDR3 loop spans 16 amino acids. The CDR3 region is CASSRVEGRVSYEQYF. The CDR3 region has the DNA TGTGCCAGCAGCCGGGTAGAGGGGAGGGTCTCCTACGAGCAGTACTTC.

This sequence joins TRBV29-1 and TRBJ2-2; no clear D gene. The CDR3 loop spans 13 amino acids. Per germline, CDR1 SQVTM and CDR2 ANQGSEA. Trimming left V 6 bases short and J 5 bases short, with 13 bases between. CDR3 region: CSVQLIGTGELFF. CDR3 DNA: TGCAGCGTCCAATTGATAGGGACCGGGGAGCTGTTTTTT.

This clonotype was found many times. The chain employs TRBV27 and TRBJ2-4; 8 bases agree with TRBD1. Germline loops: CDR1 MNHEY, CDR2 SMNVEV (reference sequence). The CDR3 has 16 amino acids. The V segment lost 2 bases and the J segment 5 bases; nucleotides outside the gene matches: 8. CDR3: CASSLAPDRVQNIQYF. CDR3 bases: TGTGCCAGCAGTTTAGCCCCGGACAGGGTCCAAAACATTCAGTACTTC.

J is TRBJ2-6 and V is TRBV6-2 or TRBV6-3; the match to TRBD2 covers 7 bases. Germline V lookup: CDR1 MNHEY, CDR2 SVGEGT. V lost 8 bases to trimming and J lost 0 bases; unmatched junction nucleotides: 4. The CDR3 has 15 residues. The CDR3 reads CASRGDTSGANVLTF. CDR3 bases: TGTGCCAGCCGGGGGGATACCTCTGGGGCCAACGTCCTGACTTTC.

This clonotype has more than one count but fewer than ten. The V call is TRBV9, the J call TRBJ1-2; perhaps TRBD1 as D (5 bases). CDR3 length: 13 residues. Germline CDR1 is SGDLS and CDR2 is YYNGEE. Trimming removed 5 bases at V and 6 bases at J, with 14 bases between. Here the CDR3 DNA reads TGTGCCAGCAGGGGATCAGGGATGGATGGCTACACCTTC. Translation gives CASRGSGMDGYTF.

This chain links TRBV12-3 or TRBV12-4 with TRBJ2-7; no clear D. The V gene lost 3 bases and the J gene lost 5 bases, with 14 bases spanning the gap. The CDR3 is 14 amino acids. The chain's CDR3 is CASSFGAGVNEQYF. Here the CDR3 DNA reads TGTGCCAGCAGTTTCGGAGCAGGAGTAAACGAGCAGTACTTC.

The chain recombines TRBV27 with TRBJ1-4; tentative D call: TRBD1 (5 bases). The germline V and J ends were trimmed by 5 bases and 11 bases, with 18 bases remaining between them. The length of the CDR3 is 14 residues. Germline V gives CDR1 MNHEY, CDR2 SMNVEV (reference sequence). DNA of the CDR3: TGTGCCAGCAGTCTTACCCCGGGACTAGACAAACTGTTTTTT. This translates into CASSLTPGLDKLFF. Full variable domain (remainder filled in from reference TRBV27 and TRBJ1-4): EAQVTQNPRYLITVTGKKLTVTCSQNMNHEYMSWYRQDPGLGLRQIYYSMNVEVTDKGDVPEGYKVSRKEKRNFPLILESPSPNQTSLYFCASSLTPGLDKLFFGSGTQLSVL.

In its sample, this clonotype was seen many times. V is TRBV7-9 and J is TRBJ1-2; a weak D match, TRBD1 (5 bases). Germline CDR1 reads SEHNR; CDR2 reads FQNEAQ (reference sequence). CDR3 length: 16 amino acids. The germline V and J ends were trimmed by 1 base and 5 bases, with 17 bases remaining between them. The CDR3 sequence is CASSLGLGDRPYGYTF. The CDR3 DNA follows: TGTGCCAGCAGCTTAGGACTAGGGGACCGTCCTTATGGCTACACCTTC.

J is TRBJ2-7 and V is TRBV14; weak D call: TRBD2 (5 bases). CDR3 size: 13 residues. The germline V gene has CDR1 SGHDN and CDR2 FVKESK. With 4 bases removed from V and 3 bases from J, the gap between germline ends came to 10 bases. The CDR3, as DNA: TGTGCCAGCAGCCCCGGGATAAGCTACGAGCAGTACTTC. Translating it yields CASSPGISYEQYF.

There are a few counts of this clonotype. A clone one base away is much larger, so this may be a read error. The CDR3 sequence: CASSGTGTDPGGEAFF. The CDR3 bases are TGTGCCAGCAGCGGTACCGGGACAGACCCCGGGGGTGAAGCTTTCTTT. The chain links TRBV7-3 to TRBJ1-1; 7 bases map to TRBD1. After removal of 5 bases from V and 7 bases from J, the junction contained 16 bases not matched to a gene. The germline V gene encodes CDR1 SGHTA and CDR2 FQGTGA. The CDR3 totals 16 residues.

As concerns this clonotype: Compared with germline, one end of the junction differs, possibly owing to a read error. The CDR3 region is CASSLPDGRNASGEDTGVLFF. The DNA for the CDR3 is TGTGCCAGCAGCTTACCAGACGGCCGAAACGCTAGCGGGGAGGACACCGGGGTGCTGTTTTTT. The V call is TRBV7-8, the J call TRBJ2-2, with 9 positions matching TRBD2. Germline V lookup: CDR1 SGHVS, CDR2 FQNEAQ. The CDR3 length is 21 residues. Full variable domain (outside the CDR3, taken from reference TRBV7-8 and TRBJ2-2): GAGVSQSPRYKVAKRGQDVALRCDPISGHVSLFWYQQALGQGPEFLTYFQNEAQLDKSGLPSDRFFAERPEGSVSTLKIQRTQQEDSAVYLCASSLPDGRNASGEDTGVLFFGEGSRLTVL.

The gene calls are TRBV12-3 or TRBV12-4 and TRBJ1-1, with 7 nucleotides matching TRBD1. The CDR3 is 14 amino acids. With V trimmed by 3 bases and J by 5 bases, 6 bases remained unmatched. CDR3 sequence: CASSFTGTETEAFF. The DNA of the CDR3 is TGTGCCAGCAGTTTCACCGGGACAGAGACTGAAGCTTTCTTT.

There are many counts of this clonotype. The gene calls are TRBV3-1 and TRBJ2-1, with no clear D. The CDR3 runs to 13 residues. The germline V and J ends were trimmed by 3 bases and 7 bases, with 10 bases remaining between them. The germline CDR1 and CDR2 sequences are LGHDT and YNNKEL (reference sequence). This CDR3 is CASSHKLENEQFF. The CDR3 DNA reads as TGTGCCAGCAGCCACAAGCTAGAAAATGAGCAGTTCTTC.

The rearrangement links TRBV5-4 to TRBJ2-7; 7 bases fit TRBD2. The germline V gene has CDR1 SGHNT and CDR2 YYREEE (reference sequence). V trimming: 2 bases; J trimming: 6 bases; junction bases outside the gene matches: 11. This CDR3 has 15 amino acids. The CDR3 here is CASSFEAGGSREQYF. The DNA for the CDR3 is TGTGCCAGCAGCTTCGAGGCAGGCGGGAGCCGCGAGCAGTACTTC.

This clonotype was counted at least ten times. The junction departs from germline at one end; a sequencing error may be responsible. This rearrangement joins TRBV5-1 to TRBJ2-7; 11 nucleotides line up with TRBD1. CDR1 is SGHRS and CDR2 is YFSETQ in the germline V gene. The CDR3 is 14 residues long. The CDR3 DNA reads as TGTGCCAGCAGCCGAGGACAGGGGGCGGGGGAGCAGTACTTC. Its protein is CASSRGQGAGEQYF.

The V call is TRBV4-1, the J call TRBJ1-4, with D tentatively TRBD1 (6 bases). CDR1 and CDR2 (germline): MGHRA, YSYEKL. CDR3 length: 14 amino acids. V was pared by 3 bases and J by 3 bases, with 8 bases between. In DNA, the CDR3 is TGCGCCAGCAGCCAGACAGGCCCTAATGAAAAACTGTTTTTT. It is translated as CASSQTGPNEKLFF.

This clonotype was observed a handful of times. The rearrangement uses TRBV29-1 and TRBJ1-4, with D maybe TRBD1 (5 bases). The CDR3 runs 13 residues. Trimming took 0 bases from V and 5 from J, leaving 7 bases between them. Germline V gene lookup returns CDR1 SQVTM and CDR2 ANQGSEA. The DNA for the CDR3 is TGCAGCGTTGAAGATGGGACGAATGAAAAACTGTTTTTT. Amino acid sequence: CSVEDGTNEKLFF.

This clonotype was detected a few times. The V and J genes are TRBV6-1 and TRBJ2-7, with D hard to call. CDR1 is MNHNS, CDR2 SASEGT, per germline. The CDR3 has 16 amino acids. Trimming removed 0 bases at V and 5 bases at J, with 17 bases between. CDR3 in amino acids: CASSEALSLGSHEQYF. The CDR3 DNA sequence: TGTGCCAGCAGTGAAGCGCTTTCGTTGGGGTCTCACGAGCAGTACTTC.

This clonotype has a single count. The chain recombines TRBV9 with TRBJ2-1; D not certain. The CDR3 sequence is 12 residues long. The germline gives CDR1 SGDLS, CDR2 YYNGEE. V was trimmed by 0 bases and J by 7 bases, leaving 5 bases between them. The CDR3 sequence: CASSVEWNEQFF. DNA for the CDR3: TGTGCCAGCAGCGTAGAATGGAATGAGCAGTTCTTC. Filled out from reference TRBV9 and TRBJ2-1, the complete variable domain reads DSGVTQTPKHLITATGQRVTLRCSPRSGDLSVYWYQQSLDQGLQFLIQYYNGEERAKGNILERFSAQQFPDLHSELNLSSLELGDSALYFCASSVEWNEQFFGPGTRLTVL.